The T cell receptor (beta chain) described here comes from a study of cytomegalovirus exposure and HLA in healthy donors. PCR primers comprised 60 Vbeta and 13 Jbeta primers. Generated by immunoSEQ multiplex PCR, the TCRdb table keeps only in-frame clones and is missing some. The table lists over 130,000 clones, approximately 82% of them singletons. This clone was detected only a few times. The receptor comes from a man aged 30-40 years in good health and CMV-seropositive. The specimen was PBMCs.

CDR3 nucleotide sequence: TGTGCCAGCAGTCCCCTAGGACTGGCGACCTCCTACAATGAGCAGTTCTTC. This sequence encodes CASSPLGLATSYNEQFF. V and J are TRBV5-4 and TRBJ2-1, with D perhaps TRBD2 (5 bases). CDR3 length: 17 residues. V was clipped by 5 bases and J by 0 bases, with 18 bases between them. CDR1 SGHNT and CDR2 YYREEE come from the germline V gene (reference sequence).